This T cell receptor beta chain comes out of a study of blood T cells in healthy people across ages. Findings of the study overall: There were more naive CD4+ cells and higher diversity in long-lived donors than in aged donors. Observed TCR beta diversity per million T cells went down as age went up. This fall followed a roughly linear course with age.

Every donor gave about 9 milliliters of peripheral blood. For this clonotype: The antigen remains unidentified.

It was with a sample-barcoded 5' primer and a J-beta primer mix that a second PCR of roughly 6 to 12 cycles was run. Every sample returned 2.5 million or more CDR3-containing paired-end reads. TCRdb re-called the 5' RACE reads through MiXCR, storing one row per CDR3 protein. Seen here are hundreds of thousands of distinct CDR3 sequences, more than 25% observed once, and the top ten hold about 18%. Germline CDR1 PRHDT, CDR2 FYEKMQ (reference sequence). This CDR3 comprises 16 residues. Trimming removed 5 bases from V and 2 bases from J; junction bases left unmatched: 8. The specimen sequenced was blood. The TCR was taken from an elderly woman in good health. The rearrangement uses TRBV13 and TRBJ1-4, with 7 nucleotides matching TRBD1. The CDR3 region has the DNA TGTGCCAGCAGCCAAAACAGGGGAGGGACTAATGAAAAACTGTTTTTT. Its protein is CASSQNRGGTNEKLFF.